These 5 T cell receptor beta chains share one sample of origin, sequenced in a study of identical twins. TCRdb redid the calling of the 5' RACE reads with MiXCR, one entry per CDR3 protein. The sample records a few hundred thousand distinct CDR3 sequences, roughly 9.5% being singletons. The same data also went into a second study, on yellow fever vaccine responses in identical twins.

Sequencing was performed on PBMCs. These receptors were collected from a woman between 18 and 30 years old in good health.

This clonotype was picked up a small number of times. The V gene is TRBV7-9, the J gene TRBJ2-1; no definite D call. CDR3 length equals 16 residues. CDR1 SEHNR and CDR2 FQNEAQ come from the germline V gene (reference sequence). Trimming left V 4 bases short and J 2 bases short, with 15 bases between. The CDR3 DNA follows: TGTGCCAGCAGCTCCGTTCGATCGGAGACCTACAATGAGCAGTTCTTC. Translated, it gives CASSSVRSETYNEQFF.

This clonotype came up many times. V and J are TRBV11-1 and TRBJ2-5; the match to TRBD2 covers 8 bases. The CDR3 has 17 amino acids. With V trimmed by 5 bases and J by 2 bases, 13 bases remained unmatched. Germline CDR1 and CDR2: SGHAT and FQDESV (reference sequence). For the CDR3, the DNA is TGTGCCAGCAGCCCCAACTGGGGGGCGGGAGGTCAAGAGACCCAGTACTTC. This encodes CASSPNWGAGGQETQYF.

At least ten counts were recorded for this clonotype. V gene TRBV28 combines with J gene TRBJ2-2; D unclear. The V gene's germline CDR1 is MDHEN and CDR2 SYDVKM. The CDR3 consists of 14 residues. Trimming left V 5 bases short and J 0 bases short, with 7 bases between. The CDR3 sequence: CASSRDTNTGELFF. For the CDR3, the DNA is TGTGCCAGCAGTCGAGACACGAACACCGGGGAGCTGTTTTTT.

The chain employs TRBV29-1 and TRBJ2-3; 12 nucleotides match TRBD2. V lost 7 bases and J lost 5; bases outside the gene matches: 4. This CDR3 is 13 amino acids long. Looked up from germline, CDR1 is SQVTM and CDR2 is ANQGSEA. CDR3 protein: CSAGLAGRDTQYF. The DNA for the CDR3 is TGCAGCGCCGGACTAGCGGGGAGAGATACGCAGTATTTT.

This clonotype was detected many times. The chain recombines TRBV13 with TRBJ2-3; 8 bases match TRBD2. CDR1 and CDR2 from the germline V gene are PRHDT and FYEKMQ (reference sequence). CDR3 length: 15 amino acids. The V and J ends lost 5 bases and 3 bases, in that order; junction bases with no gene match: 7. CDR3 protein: CASSGQREKTDTQYF. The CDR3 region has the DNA TGTGCCAGCAGCGGTCAGCGGGAGAAGACAGATACGCAGTATTTT.